The 24 T cell receptor beta chains listed next were all sequenced from one sample in a study of beta chain features in type 1 diabetes. Expressed TCRB transcripts were sequenced because the entire RNA isolate underwent reverse transcription. Assay: immunoSEQ multiplex PCR; the TCRdb copy retains only in-frame clones and omits some. The repertoire holds about 320,000 clones, with 14% as singletons. The specimen was central memory CD4+ T cells from blood. Receptors originate from a man aged 25-45 years in good health.

In its sample, this clone was seen a few times. This chain links TRBV30 with TRBJ2-7; TRBD2 agrees at 12 bases. V lost 6 bases and J lost 9; bases outside the gene matches: 9. Germline CDR1 reads GTSNPN; CDR2 reads SVGIG (reference sequence). CDR3 size: 13 residues. In nucleotides, the CDR3 is TGTGCCTGCGAGACTAGCGGGAGTTCATCGCAGTACGTC. This gives the protein CACETSGSSSQYV.

This clone turned up a few times. This may arise from a read error, as a much more abundant clone is one base away. V and J are TRBV10-3 and TRBJ2-5; no firm D call. The CDR3 spans 12 residues. Germline CDR1 reads ENHRY; CDR2 reads SYGVKD. The CDR3 here is CASSGPGETQYF. The CDR3 DNA reads TGTGCCAGCAGTGGACCGGGAGAGACCCAGTACTTC.

Only a few counts were recorded for this clone. The sample contains more than one DNA sequence encoding this CDR3. The V call is TRBV20-1, the J call TRBJ1-3; D is uncertain. Per germline, CDR1 DFQATT and CDR2 SNEGSKA (reference sequence). This CDR3 region has 11 residues. The V and J ends lost 3 bases and 0 bases respectively, with 0 bases between them. CDR3 nucleotide sequence: TGCAGTGCTAGCTCTGGAAACACCATATATTTT. Protein product: CSASSGNTIYF.

This clone was observed a handful of times. The rearrangement uses TRBV11-2 and TRBJ1-4; 9 bases align to TRBD1. CDR1 is SGHAT and CDR2 is FQNNGV in the germline V gene. The ends lost 7 bases at V and 4 bases at J; junction bases unmatched: 4. CDR3 size: 14 residues. CDR3 in DNA: TGTGCCAGCACCTTGACAGGGGGTAATGAAAAACTGTTTTTT. Translation gives CASTLTGGNEKLFF.

This clone was detected ten times or more. The CDR3 spells CASSPYTSITGELFF. Here the CDR3 DNA reads TGCGCCAGCAGCCCGTACACTAGTATCACCGGGGAGCTGTTTTTT. The chain uses TRBV4-3 and TRBJ2-2; perhaps TRBD2 as D (5 bases). Trimming took 4 bases from V and 4 from J, leaving 13 bases between them. Germline CDR1 and CDR2: LGHNA and YSLEER. The CDR3 is 15 amino acids.

The CDR3 nucleotides are TGTGCCAGCAGTTACTCACAGGAGCGCTCTAGTGAAGCTTTCTTT. It specifies CASSYSQERSSEAFF. The genes are TRBV6-6 and TRBJ1-1; TRBD1 might be the D (5 bases). V was cut by 0 bases and J by 7 bases, with 15 bases left in between. This CDR3 comprises 15 residues. CDR1 and CDR2 (germline): MNHNY, SVGAGI (reference sequence).

This clone was detected only a few times. The chain carries TRBV2 and TRBJ2-7; 10 bases are shared with TRBD1. Losses at the gene ends were 6 bases for V and 1 base for J; bases not matched to a gene: 6. Germline V gene sequence: CDR1 SNHLY, CDR2 FYNNEI. This CDR3 region has 15 residues. DNA for the CDR3: TGTGCCAGCAGAGGGACAGGGGAGGCTTCCTACGAGCAGTACTTC. Translation gives CASRGTGEASYEQYF.

The rearrangement links TRBV30 to TRBJ2-4, with 7 bases identical to TRBD1. The V gene end was trimmed by 5 bases and the J gene end by 4 bases; junction bases not matched to a gene: 14. Germline V gene lookup returns CDR1 GTSNPN and CDR2 SVGIG (reference sequence). The CDR3 length is 16 residues. The CDR3 reads CAWQLGFGTEKNIQYF. In DNA form, the CDR3 reads TGTGCCTGGCAATTAGGTTTCGGGACAGAGAAAAACATTCAGTACTTC.

This clone was counted only a few times. This chain uses TRBV6-4 with TRBJ2-4, with a possible D match to TRBD2 (6 bases). The CDR3 is 17 residues long. V dropped 4 bases and J dropped 1 base, with 17 bases sitting between them. Germline CDR1 and CDR2: MRHNA and SNTAGT. CDR3 bases: TGTGCCAGCAGTGGCAGAAAACGGGAGAGGGCCAAAAACATTCAGTACTTC. Amino acid sequence: CASSGRKRERAKNIQYF.

The gene calls are TRBV5-1 and TRBJ2-5; a weak D match, TRBD1 (6 bases). CDR1 and CDR2 (germline): SGHRS, YFSETQ. Trimming took off 0 bases at V and 4 bases at J, with 13 bases between the two ends. The CDR3 contains 15 residues. CDR3 protein: CASSLATQGSETQYF. The CDR3 coding sequence is TGCGCCAGCAGCTTGGCCACGCAGGGGTCAGAGACCCAGTACTTC.

Only a few counts were recorded for this clone. The chain uses TRBV6-1 and TRBJ2-7; the match to TRBD1 covers 10 bases. The CDR3 extends over 15 amino acids. Germline lookup yields CDR1 MNHNS and CDR2 SASEGT. V dropped 4 bases and J dropped 2; count of bases not matched to a gene: 5. The CDR3 DNA follows: TGTGCCAGCAGTGTTCCGGGACAGGGGACCTACGAGCAGTACTTC. Its protein is CASSVPGQGTYEQYF.

The chain employs TRBV27 and TRBJ2-1, with D tentatively TRBD1 (5 bases). The CDR3 consists of 15 residues. The V gene lost 4 bases and the J gene lost 10 bases, with 20 bases spanning the gap. Germline lookup yields CDR1 MNHEY and CDR2 SMNVEV (reference sequence). The CDR3 loop is CASSSPRDWGDEQFF. In DNA form, the CDR3 reads TGTGCCAGCAGTTCTCCCCGCGATTGGGGCGACGAGCAGTTCTTC.

V gene TRBV6-1 combines with J gene TRBJ2-7; 11 positions agree with TRBD2. The CDR3 totals 15 residues. The V and J ends lost 5 bases and 1 base, in that order; junction bases with no gene match: 4. Per germline, CDR1 MNHNS and CDR2 SASEGT. The CDR3 sequence: CASSQTSGTSYEQYV. The CDR3 nucleotides read TGTGCCAGCAGTCAGACTAGCGGGACTTCCTACGAGCAGTACGTC.

The genes are TRBV6-5 and TRBJ1-1, with 7 bases aligning to TRBD1. CDR1 and CDR2 from the germline V gene are MNHEY and SVGAGI. The J segment lost 7 bases and the V segment lost 0 bases, leaving 11 bases of the junction unmatched. The CDR3 extends over 16 amino acids. This CDR3 reads CASSYSPSGGSFEAFF. CDR3 nucleotides: TGTGCCAGCAGTTACTCGCCCTCAGGGGGTTCCTTTGAAGCTTTCTTT.

To note about this clone: Possible read error: a much larger clone is one base away. The sample carries other DNA sequences with the same CDR3. The chain recombines TRBV4-1 with TRBJ2-2; D ambiguous. The V and J ends lost 1 base and 1 base respectively, with 7 bases between them. The CDR3 spans 15 residues. The germline V gene has CDR1 MGHRA and CDR2 YSYEKL. CDR3 in DNA: TGCGCCAGCAGCCAAGCCACACAGAACACCGGGGAGCTGTTTTTT. Translation gives CASSQATQNTGELFF.

This clone turned up a few times. The chain couples TRBV7-8 to TRBJ1-2, with a possible D match to TRBD1 (6 bases). CDR3 length equals 13 residues. Trimming took 1 base from V and 8 from J, leaving 11 bases between them. CDR1 is SGHVS, CDR2 FQNEAQ, per germline. The CDR3 region is CASSLDRDGGYTF. The CDR3 nucleotides are TGTGCCAGCAGCTTAGACAGGGACGGCGGCTACACCTTC.

The chain is built from TRBV11-2 and TRBJ2-3; D ambiguous. The CDR3 has 15 residues. Germline lookup yields CDR1 SGHAT and CDR2 FQNNGV. Trimming took 1 base from V and 6 from J, leaving 14 bases between them. The CDR3 DNA sequence: TGTGCCAGCAGCTTAGTTTTAGGAGACCTGGATACGCAGTATTTT. Protein product: CASSLVLGDLDTQYF.

The chain joins TRBV19 to TRBJ2-7, with TRBD1 identical over 8 bases. The germline CDR1 and CDR2 sequences are LNHDA and SQIVND (reference sequence). This CDR3 is 14 amino acids long. V was clipped by 6 bases and J by 3 bases; unmatched bases: 7. CDR3 bases: TGTGCCAGTAGACCCCGGGACAGGCACTACGAGCAGTACTTC. It encodes CASRPRDRHYEQYF.

V and J are TRBV6-1 and TRBJ1-5; D gene unclear. Germline values: CDR1 MNHNS, CDR2 SASEGT. Trimming took 6 bases from V and 0 from J, leaving 6 bases between them. The CDR3 runs 13 residues. The CDR3 DNA reads TGTGCCAGCAGGCAAGATAGCAATCAGCCCCAGCATTTT. Its protein product is CASRQDSNQPQHF.

V usage is TRBV5-1 and J usage is TRBJ2-1; D call uncertain. The germline V and J ends were trimmed by 0 bases and 8 bases, with 15 bases remaining between them. Germline assignment: CDR1 SGHRS and CDR2 YFSETQ. The CDR3 is made up of 15 amino acids. The CDR3 bases are TGCGCCAGCAGCTTGGGCTCGACCCCGGGCGATGAGCAGTTCTTC. It yields the protein CASSLGSTPGDEQFF.

The gene calls are TRBV7-2 and TRBJ2-7, with 8 nucleotides matching TRBD1. Germline loops: CDR1 SGHTA, CDR2 FQGNSA. The CDR3 is 14 amino acids. Losses at the gene ends were 3 bases for V and 2 bases for J; bases not matched to a gene: 3. The CDR3 DNA follows: TGTGCCAGCAGCTTCACAGGGGGGACCTACGAGCAGTACTTC. This codes for CASSFTGGTYEQYF.

J is TRBJ2-5 and V is TRBV2; D remains unclear. This CDR3 is 12 amino acids long. Germline CDR1 and CDR2: SNHLY and FYNNEI. V was shortened by 6 bases and J by 5 bases, with 10 bases between the two germline ends. The CDR3 region is CASSREQETQYF. DNA for the CDR3: TGTGCCAGCAGCCGAGAACAGGAGACCCAGTACTTC.

The table lists this clone with many counts. The chain couples TRBV21-1 to TRBJ2-3; the table names TRBD1, a call not compared with the DNA. TRBV21-1 is a recognized pseudogene. The CDR3 runs to 19 residues. CDR3 bases: TGTGCCAGCAGCGCAAACACAGGGGTCTGCCCATCCCGCACAGATACGCAGTATTTT. Translation gives CASSANTGVCPSRTDTQYF.

This clone was counted between two and nine times. This chain connects TRBV29-1 to TRBJ2-2; D ambiguous. The CDR3 length is 12 residues. V was shortened by 5 bases and J by 5 bases, with 9 bases between the two germline ends. The germline CDR1 and CDR2 sequences are SQVTM and ANQGSEA. This CDR3 is CSVKFRTGELFF. CDR3 sequence (DNA): TGCAGCGTTAAATTCCGAACCGGGGAGCTGTTTTTT.